These 25 T cell receptor beta chains were sequenced from one sample in a study of blood T cell repertoires in COVID-19. The assay was immunoSEQ multiplex PCR, and TCRdb's table has in-frame clones only and misses some. Here the sample spans 110,000 to 150,000 clones, approximately 84% being singletons. Sequencing used peripheral blood. These receptors were collected from a human donor in a cohort sampled during active COVID-19.

V usage is TRBV7-2 and J usage is TRBJ1-6; 7 bases map to TRBD1. This CDR3 has 15 amino acids. Germline V gives CDR1 SGHTA, CDR2 FQGNSA. The J segment lost 5 bases and the V segment lost 1 base, leaving 2 bases of the junction unmatched. The DNA of the CDR3 is TGTGCCAGCAGCTTAGGGGACAGCCATAATTCACCCCTCCACTTT. This encodes CASSLGDSHNSPLHF.

The genes are TRBV20-1 and TRBJ1-1; possibly TRBD1 for D (5 bases). The V end lost 3 bases, the J end lost 7 bases, and 12 bases lay between the germline ends. The CDR3 has 12 amino acids. Germline V lookup: CDR1 DFQATT, CDR2 SNEGSKA (reference sequence). This CDR3 is CSASDGAGEAFF. As DNA, the CDR3 is TGCAGTGCTAGTGATGGGGCAGGTGAAGCTTTCTTT.

The genes are TRBV9 and TRBJ2-7, with TRBD2 matching 12 bases. The germline V gene has CDR1 SGDLS and CDR2 YYNGEE. The trim removed 2 bases at V and 6 bases at J, leaving 3 bases unmatched. The CDR3 is 14 residues long. DNA of the CDR3: TGTGCCAGCAGCGTGACTAGCGGGGGTGTCGAGCAGTACTTC. Encoded protein: CASSVTSGGVEQYF.

This clone occurred a few times. The chain recombines TRBV10-2 with TRBJ2-7; D is possibly TRBD2 (5 bases). CDR1 and CDR2 (germline): WSHSY, SAAADI. The V and J ends lost 3 bases and 4 bases respectively, with 13 bases between them. This CDR3 has 14 amino acids. The CDR3 coding sequence is TGCGCCAGCAGTGATACGGGGATTATATACGAGCAGTACTTC. Translated: CASSDTGIIYEQYF.

The V gene is TRBV5-1, the J gene TRBJ2-1; 11 bases are shared with TRBD2. There are 15 residues in the CDR3. Germline CDR1 reads SGHRS; CDR2 reads YFSETQ. V gave up 5 bases and J gave up 6 bases; unmatched junction bases: 7. CDR3 nucleotides: TGCGCCAGCAGGCTAACCGGGACTAGCGGCAATGAGCAGTTCTTC. Its protein is CASRLTGTSGNEQFF.

With respect to this clone: Other DNA sequences in this specimen translate into the identical CDR3. The chain has TRBV19 and TRBJ1-5; a possible D gene is TRBD1 (5 bases). CDR1 is LNHDA and CDR2 is SQIVND in the germline V gene (reference sequence). Trimming removed 4 bases at V and 0 bases at J, with 7 bases between. This CDR3 has 14 residues. Written as DNA, the CDR3 is TGTGCCAGTAGTACCACAGGTAGCAATCAGCCCCAGCATTTT. Protein product: CASSTTGSNQPQHF.

J is TRBJ2-2 and V is TRBV6-5; the match to TRBD2 covers 7 bases. Germline V CDR1 and CDR2: MNHEY, SVGAGI. This CDR3 comprises 15 residues. Losses at the gene ends were 2 bases for V and 3 bases for J; bases not matched to a gene: 3. The CDR3 here is CASSYNLADTGELFF. CDR3 nucleotide sequence: TGTGCCAGCAGTTACAATCTAGCGGACACCGGGGAGCTGTTTTTT.

The chain has TRBV28 and TRBJ2-1; D unresolved. With 3 bases removed from V and 3 bases from J, the gap between germline ends came to 15 bases. This CDR3 contains 16 residues. The germline V gene encodes CDR1 MDHEN and CDR2 SYDVKM. The CDR3, as DNA: TGTGCCAGCAGTTTGGTTACAGCTGGCCTCTACAATGAGCAGTTCTTC. It encodes CASSLVTAGLYNEQFF.

The chain has TRBV28 and TRBJ2-1; TRBD1 matches at 9 bases. The CDR3 loop spans 14 amino acids. J lost 7 bases, V lost 7 bases, and 8 bases had no gene match. From germline, CDR1 is MDHEN and CDR2 SYDVKM. CDR3 nucleotide sequence: TGTGCCAGCACCCCCGGGGACAGGGAGAATGAGCAGTTCTTC. It specifies CASTPGDRENEQFF.

The rearrangement joins TRBV6-4 to TRBJ1-2; 9 nucleotides line up with TRBD1. CDR1 is MRHNA and CDR2 is SNTAGT in the germline V gene. The CDR3 sequence is 15 residues long. Unmatched junction bases numbered 7, after V lost 6 bases and J lost 2 bases. The chain's CDR3 is CASSKEDRGNYGYTF. The CDR3 DNA is TGTGCCAGCAGCAAAGAGGACAGGGGAAACTATGGCTACACCTTC.

The genes are TRBV19 and TRBJ1-5; 9 bases are a match to TRBD1. Germline assignment: CDR1 LNHDA and CDR2 SQIVND (reference sequence). This CDR3 has 15 amino acids. The junction had 4 bases not matched to a gene; V was cut back by 7 bases and J by 0 bases. This CDR3 is CASTTGGLSNQPQHF. The CDR3 coding sequence is TGTGCCAGTACAACAGGGGGCCTTAGCAATCAGCCCCAGCATTTT.

The V call is TRBV6-5, the J call TRBJ1-2; maybe TRBD1 (5 bases). Germline CDR1 reads MNHEY; CDR2 reads SVGAGI. The V end lost 6 bases, the J end lost 4 bases, and 12 bases lay between the germline ends. This CDR3 spans 13 amino acids. For the CDR3, the DNA is TGTGCCAGCAGGGACGCCAGGGTCTATGGCTACACCTTC. It translates to CASRDARVYGYTF.

J is TRBJ1-2 and V is TRBV24-1, with D maybe TRBD1 (6 bases). The CDR3 loop spans 17 amino acids. Trimming removed 5 bases from V and 4 bases from J, with 22 bases in between. Germline assignment: CDR1 KGHDR and CDR2 SFDVKD. CDR3 nucleotide sequence: TGTGCCACCAGTGTCCCCCTGGCTGGACAGCCCTTCTATGGCTACACCTTC. This encodes CATSVPLAGQPFYGYTF.

A note on this clone: Other nucleotide sequences from this sample produce the same CDR3. The rearrangement uses TRBV5-1 and TRBJ1-4; TRBD1 matches at 8 bases. Germline V gives CDR1 SGHRS, CDR2 YFSETQ. The trim removed 3 bases at V and 8 bases at J, leaving 6 bases unmatched. This CDR3 spans 14 amino acids. The DNA for the CDR3 is TGCGCCAGCAGCTCAGGACAGGGCCGGGAAAAACTGTTTTTT. It is translated as CASSSGQGREKLFF.

The chain combines TRBV7-9 with TRBJ1-4; D may be TRBD1 (6 bases). Trimming removed 5 bases at V and 0 bases at J, with 10 bases between. This CDR3 comprises 15 residues. Germline lookup yields CDR1 SEHNR and CDR2 FQNEAQ (reference sequence). This chain's CDR3 is CASSRQVTTNEKLFF. The CDR3 coding sequence is TGTGCCAGCAGCCGACAGGTGACAACTAATGAAAAACTGTTTTTT.

This rearrangement joins TRBV7-9 to TRBJ2-1; D might be TRBD2 (6 bases). CDR1 SEHNR and CDR2 FQNEAQ come from the germline V gene (reference sequence). The CDR3 has 15 amino acids. V lost 5 bases and J lost 0, with 11 bases in between. In DNA, the CDR3 is TGTGCCAGCAGCCTTGTACTAGCCTCCTACAATGAGCAGTTCTTC. It yields the protein CASSLVLASYNEQFF.

This clone was recorded a few times. The chain is built from TRBV27 and TRBJ1-6, with D unresolved. This CDR3 is 14 amino acids long. Germline V gene lookup returns CDR1 MNHEY and CDR2 SMNVEV (reference sequence). The V end was cut by 6 bases, the J end by 10 bases, with 16 bases between. The CDR3 sequence: CASSLGRVESPLHF. Written as DNA, the CDR3 is TGTGCCAGCAGCTTAGGGCGTGTAGAATCACCCCTCCACTTT.

This chain links TRBV3-1 (or the pseudogene TRBV3-2) with TRBJ2-5; TRBD1 agrees at 9 bases. V shed 4 bases, J shed 0 bases, and the junction held 3 bases outside the gene matches. This CDR3 has 15 amino acids. Germline V gene data show CDR1 as LGHDT and CDR2 as YNNKEL (reference sequence). As DNA, the CDR3 is TGTGCCAGCAGCCCGACAGGGGGGTACCAAGAGACCCAGTACTTC. This codes for CASSPTGGYQETQYF.

The V gene is TRBV19, the J gene TRBJ1-4; weak D call: TRBD1 (6 bases). V lost 5 bases and J 8 bases, leaving 15 bases between the germline ends. There are 14 residues in the CDR3. Germline V gene lookup returns CDR1 LNHDA and CDR2 SQIVND (reference sequence). This CDR3 is CASSPGTMEEKLFF. The CDR3 DNA follows: TGTGCCAGTAGTCCCGGGACAATGGAGGAAAAACTGTTTTTT. The variable domain in full, with the rest retrieved from reference TRBV19 and TRBJ1-4, is DGGITQSPKYLFRKEGQNVTLSCEQNLNHDAMYWYRQDPGQGLRLIYYSQIVNDFQKGDIAEGYSVSREKKESFPLTVTSAQKNPTAFYLCASSPGTMEEKLFFGSGTQLSVL.

This clone turned up a few times. The chain joins TRBV28 to TRBJ1-5, with D possibly being TRBD1 (6 bases). CDR3 size: 16 residues. CDR1 and CDR2 (germline): MDHEN, SYDVKM. Trimming removed 6 bases at V and 4 bases at J, with 19 bases between. The CDR3: CASSPPTVGTNQPQHF. In DNA form, the CDR3 reads TGTGCCAGCAGCCCTCCTACCGTTGGGACAAATCAGCCCCAGCATTTT. Variable domain in full (rest from reference TRBV28 and TRBJ1-5): DVKVTQSSRYLVKRTGEKVFLECVQDMDHENMFWYRQDPGLGLRLIYFSYDVKMKEKGDIPEGYSVSREKKERFSLILESASTNQTSMYLCASSPPTVGTNQPQHFGDGTRLSIL.

The rearrangement uses TRBV15 and TRBJ1-4; 12 bases match TRBD1. CDR3 length: 18 residues. J gave up 7 bases and V 5 bases, and 14 bases lay outside the gene matches. Germline V gives CDR1 LNHNV, CDR2 YYDKDF (reference sequence). The CDR3, as DNA: TGTGCCACCAGCTCACCCGGGACAGGGGGCAATGACGGTGAAAAACTGTTTTTT. This translates into CATSSPGTGGNDGEKLFF.

The table lists this clone with a few counts. J is TRBJ1-1 and V is TRBV18; 8 bases map to TRBD1. This CDR3 is 15 amino acids long. The V gene's germline CDR1 is KGHSH and CDR2 LQKENI. J gave up 1 base and V 1 base, and 2 bases lay outside the gene matches. In nucleotides, the CDR3 is TGTGCCAGCTCACCACGACAGGGGCCGAACACTGAAGCTTTCTTT. Amino acid sequence: CASSPRQGPNTEAFF.

The CDR3 loop reads CASRDGREYQPQHF. The CDR3 region has the DNA TGTGCCAGCAGAGACGGGAGGGAATATCAGCCCCAGCATTTT. The V call is TRBV6-5, the J call TRBJ1-5; D is unresolved. The CDR3 is 14 residues long. V was shortened by 6 bases and J by 5 bases, with 14 bases between the two germline ends. Per the germline V gene, CDR1 is MNHEY and CDR2 is SVGAGI.

The chain is built from TRBV18 and TRBJ2-7; TRBD1 might be the D (7 bases). Trimming took off 3 bases at V and 7 bases at J, with 10 bases between the two ends. This CDR3 is built from 12 residues. The germline CDR1 and CDR2 sequences are KGHSH and LQKENI. DNA of the CDR3: TGTGCCAGCTCACCGCCAGGGGGGGAGCAGTACTTC. Its protein product is CASSPPGGEQYF.

This chain joins TRBV29-1 and TRBJ2-7; D remains unclear. V lost 0 bases, J lost 4 bases, and 7 bases lay in between. The germline gives CDR1 SQVTM, CDR2 ANQGSEA. The CDR3 is 12 amino acids. The chain's CDR3 is CSVEDRPYEQYF. For the CDR3, the DNA is TGCAGCGTTGAAGACAGGCCATACGAGCAGTACTTC.